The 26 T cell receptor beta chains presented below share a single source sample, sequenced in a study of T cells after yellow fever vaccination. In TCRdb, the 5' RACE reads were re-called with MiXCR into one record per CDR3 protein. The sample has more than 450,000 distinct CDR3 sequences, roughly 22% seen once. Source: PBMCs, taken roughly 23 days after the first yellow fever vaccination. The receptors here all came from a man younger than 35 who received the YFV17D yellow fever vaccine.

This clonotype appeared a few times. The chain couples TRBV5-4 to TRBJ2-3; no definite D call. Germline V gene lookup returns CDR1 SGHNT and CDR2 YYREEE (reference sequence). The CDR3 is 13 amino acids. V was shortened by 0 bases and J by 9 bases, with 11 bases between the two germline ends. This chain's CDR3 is CASSLVEETTQYF. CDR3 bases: TGTGCCAGCAGCTTGGTCGAGGAGACCACGCAGTATTTT.

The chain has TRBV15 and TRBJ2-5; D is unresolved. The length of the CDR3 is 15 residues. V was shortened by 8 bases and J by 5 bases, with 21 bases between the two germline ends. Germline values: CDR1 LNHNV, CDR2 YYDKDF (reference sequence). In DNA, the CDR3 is TGTGCCACCTCTTATCGGAGTGCTGGGTCGGAGACCCAGTACTTC. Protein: CATSYRSAGSETQYF.

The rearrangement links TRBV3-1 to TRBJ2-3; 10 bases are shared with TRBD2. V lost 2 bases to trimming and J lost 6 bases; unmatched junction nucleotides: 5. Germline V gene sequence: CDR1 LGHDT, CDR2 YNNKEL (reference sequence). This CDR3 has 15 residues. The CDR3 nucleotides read TGTGCCAGCAGCCAATCTAGCGGGGGAGAGGATACGCAGTATTTT. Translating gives CASSQSSGGEDTQYF.

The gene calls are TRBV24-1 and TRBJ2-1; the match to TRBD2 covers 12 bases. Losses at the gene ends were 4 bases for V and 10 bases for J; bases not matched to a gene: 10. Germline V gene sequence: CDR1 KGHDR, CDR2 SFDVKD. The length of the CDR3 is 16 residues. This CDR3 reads CATSETSGGAREEQFF. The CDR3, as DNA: TGTGCCACCAGTGAGACTAGCGGGGGAGCCAGGGAGGAGCAGTTCTTC.

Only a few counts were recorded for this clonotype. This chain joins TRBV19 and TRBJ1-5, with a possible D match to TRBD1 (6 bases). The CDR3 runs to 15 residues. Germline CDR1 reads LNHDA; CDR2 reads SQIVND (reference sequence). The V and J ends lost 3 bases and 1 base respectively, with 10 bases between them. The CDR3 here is CASSMTRGSNQPQHF. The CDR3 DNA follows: TGTGCCAGTAGTATGACCAGGGGAAGCAATCAGCCCCAGCATTTT.

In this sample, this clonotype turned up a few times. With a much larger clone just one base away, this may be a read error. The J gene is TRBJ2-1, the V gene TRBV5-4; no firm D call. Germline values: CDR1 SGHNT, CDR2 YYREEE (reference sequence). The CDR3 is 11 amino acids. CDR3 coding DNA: TGTGCCAGCAGCTCCCACAATGAGCAGTTCTTC. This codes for CASSSHNEQFF. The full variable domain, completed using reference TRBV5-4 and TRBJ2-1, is ETGVTQSPTHLIKTRGQQVTLRCSSQSGHNTVSWYQQALGQGPQFIFQYYREEENGRGNFPPRFSGLQFPNYSSELNVNALELDDSALYLCASSSHNEQFFGPGTRLTVL.

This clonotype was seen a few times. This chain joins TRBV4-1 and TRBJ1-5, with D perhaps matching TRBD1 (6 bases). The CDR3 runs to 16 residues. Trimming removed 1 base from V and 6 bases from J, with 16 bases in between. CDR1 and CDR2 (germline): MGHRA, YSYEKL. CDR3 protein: CASSQVGQGFGQPQHF. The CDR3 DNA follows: TGCGCCAGCAGCCAAGTTGGCCAGGGGTTCGGTCAGCCCCAGCATTTT.

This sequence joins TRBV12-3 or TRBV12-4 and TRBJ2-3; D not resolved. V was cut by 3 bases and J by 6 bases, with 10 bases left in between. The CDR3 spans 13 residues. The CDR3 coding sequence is TGTGCCAGCAGTTTTGGGGTCTTCGATACGCAGTATTTT. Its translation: CASSFGVFDTQYF.

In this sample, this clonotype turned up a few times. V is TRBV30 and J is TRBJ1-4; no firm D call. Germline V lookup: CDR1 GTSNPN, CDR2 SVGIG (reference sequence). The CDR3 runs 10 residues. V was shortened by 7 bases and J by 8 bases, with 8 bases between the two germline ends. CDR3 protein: CASGREKLFF. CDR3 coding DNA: TGTGCCTCGGGGAGGGAAAAACTGTTTTTT.

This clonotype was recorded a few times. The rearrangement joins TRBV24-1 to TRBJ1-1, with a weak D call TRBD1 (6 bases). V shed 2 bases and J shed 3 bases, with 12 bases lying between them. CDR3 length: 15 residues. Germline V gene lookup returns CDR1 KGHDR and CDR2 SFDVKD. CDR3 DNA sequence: TGTGCCACCAGTGATTCTGGGGGGCCGGACACTGAAGCTTTCTTT. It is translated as CATSDSGGPDTEAFF.

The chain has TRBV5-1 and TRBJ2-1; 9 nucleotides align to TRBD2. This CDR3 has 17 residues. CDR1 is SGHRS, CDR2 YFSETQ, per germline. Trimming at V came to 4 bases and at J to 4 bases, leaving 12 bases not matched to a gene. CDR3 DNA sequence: TGCGCCAGCAGCCACTATCCCGGGACTAGCAGATACAATGAGCAGTTCTTC. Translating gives CASSHYPGTSRYNEQFF.

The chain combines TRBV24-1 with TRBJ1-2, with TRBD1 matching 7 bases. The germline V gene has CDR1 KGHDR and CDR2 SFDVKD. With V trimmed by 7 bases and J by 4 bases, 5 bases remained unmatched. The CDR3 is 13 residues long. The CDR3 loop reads CATSPGDSYGYTF. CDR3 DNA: TGTGCCACCAGCCCAGGGGACAGCTATGGCTACACCTTC.

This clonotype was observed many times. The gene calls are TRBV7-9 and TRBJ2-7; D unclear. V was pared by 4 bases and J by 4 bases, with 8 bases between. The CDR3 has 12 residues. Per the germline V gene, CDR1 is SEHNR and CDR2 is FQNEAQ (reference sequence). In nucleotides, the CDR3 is TGTGCCAGCAGCTCATTATCATACGAGCAGTACTTC. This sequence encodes CASSSLSYEQYF.

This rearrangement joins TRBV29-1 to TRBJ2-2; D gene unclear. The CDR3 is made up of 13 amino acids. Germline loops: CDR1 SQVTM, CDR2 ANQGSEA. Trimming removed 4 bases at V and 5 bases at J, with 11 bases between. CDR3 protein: CSVAQVGTGELFF. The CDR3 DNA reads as TGCAGCGTTGCCCAGGTCGGGACCGGGGAGCTGTTTTTT.

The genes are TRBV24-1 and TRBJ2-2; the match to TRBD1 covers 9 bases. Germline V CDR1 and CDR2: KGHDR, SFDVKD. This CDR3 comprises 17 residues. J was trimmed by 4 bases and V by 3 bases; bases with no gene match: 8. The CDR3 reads CATSDRDRERSTGELFF. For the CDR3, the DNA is TGTGCCACCAGTGATAGGGACAGGGAGAGGAGCACCGGGGAGCTGTTTTTT.

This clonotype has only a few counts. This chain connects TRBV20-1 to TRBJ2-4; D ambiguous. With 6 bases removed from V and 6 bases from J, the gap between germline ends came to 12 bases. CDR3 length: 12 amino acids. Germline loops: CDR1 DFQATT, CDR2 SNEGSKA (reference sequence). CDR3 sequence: CSAPSLGNIQYF. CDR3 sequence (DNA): TGCAGTGCCCCGTCACTGGGAAACATTCAGTACTTC.

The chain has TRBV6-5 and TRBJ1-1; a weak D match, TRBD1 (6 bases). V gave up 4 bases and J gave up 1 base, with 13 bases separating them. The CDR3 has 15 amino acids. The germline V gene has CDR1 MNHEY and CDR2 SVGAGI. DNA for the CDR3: TGTGCCAGCAGTTGGGACATACCGAGGAACACTGAAGCTTTCTTT. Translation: CASSWDIPRNTEAFF.

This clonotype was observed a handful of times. The CDR3 sequence is CASSGVREVGELFF. CDR3 nucleotides: TGCGCCAGCAGCGGGGTCAGGGAGGTCGGGGAGCTGTTTTTT. J is TRBJ2-2 and V is TRBV5-1, with D perhaps matching TRBD2 (6 bases). This CDR3 region has 14 residues. Germline CDR1 and CDR2: SGHRS and YFSETQ. Trimming pared 4 bases from V and 7 bases from J, leaving 14 bases between.

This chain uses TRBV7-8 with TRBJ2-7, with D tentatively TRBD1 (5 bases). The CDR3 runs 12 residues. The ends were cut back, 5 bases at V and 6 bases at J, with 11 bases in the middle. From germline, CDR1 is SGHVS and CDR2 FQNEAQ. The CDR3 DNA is TGTGCCAGCAGCCTGACCAGGGCCGAGCAGTACGTC. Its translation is CASSLTRAEQYV.

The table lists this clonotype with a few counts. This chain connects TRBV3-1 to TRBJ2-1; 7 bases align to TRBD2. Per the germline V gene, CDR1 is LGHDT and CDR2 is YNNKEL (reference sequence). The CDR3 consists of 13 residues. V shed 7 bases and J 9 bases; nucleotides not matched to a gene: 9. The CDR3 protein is CASTSERGGEQFF. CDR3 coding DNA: TGTGCCAGCACCTCAGAGCGGGGAGGTGAGCAGTTCTTC.

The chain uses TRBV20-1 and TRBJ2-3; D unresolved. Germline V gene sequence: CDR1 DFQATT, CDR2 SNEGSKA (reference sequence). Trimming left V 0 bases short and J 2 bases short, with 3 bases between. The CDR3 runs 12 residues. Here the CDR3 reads CSAREDTDTQYF. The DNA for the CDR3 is TGCAGTGCTAGAGAAGACACAGATACGCAGTATTTT.

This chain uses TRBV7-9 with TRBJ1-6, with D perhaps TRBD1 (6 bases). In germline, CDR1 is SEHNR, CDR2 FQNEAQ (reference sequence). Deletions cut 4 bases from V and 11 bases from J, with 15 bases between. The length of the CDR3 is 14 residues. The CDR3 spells CASSYRAGSTPLHF. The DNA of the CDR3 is TGTGCCAGCAGCTACAGGGCCGGGTCAACACCCCTCCACTTT.

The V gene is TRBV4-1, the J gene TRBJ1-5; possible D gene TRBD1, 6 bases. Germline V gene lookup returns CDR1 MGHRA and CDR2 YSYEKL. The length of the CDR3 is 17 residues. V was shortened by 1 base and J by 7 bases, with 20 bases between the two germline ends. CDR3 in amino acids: CASSQGESRYREQPQHF. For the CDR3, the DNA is TGCGCCAGCAGCCAAGGGGAATCAAGGTACAGGGAACAGCCCCAGCATTTT.

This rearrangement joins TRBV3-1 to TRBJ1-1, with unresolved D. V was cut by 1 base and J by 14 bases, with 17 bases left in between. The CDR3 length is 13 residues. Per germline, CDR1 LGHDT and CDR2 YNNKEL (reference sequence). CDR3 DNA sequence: TGTGCCAGCAGCCAAGGGTGGGAGAAGAGGGTGTTCTTT. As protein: CASSQGWEKRVFF.

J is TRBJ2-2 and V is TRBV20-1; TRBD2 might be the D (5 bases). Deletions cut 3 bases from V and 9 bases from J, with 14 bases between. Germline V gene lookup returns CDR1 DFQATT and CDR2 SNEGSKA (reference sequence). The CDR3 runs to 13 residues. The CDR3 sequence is CSARKASSRELFF. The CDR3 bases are TGCAGTGCTAGGAAGGCTAGCTCGAGGGAGCTGTTTTTT.

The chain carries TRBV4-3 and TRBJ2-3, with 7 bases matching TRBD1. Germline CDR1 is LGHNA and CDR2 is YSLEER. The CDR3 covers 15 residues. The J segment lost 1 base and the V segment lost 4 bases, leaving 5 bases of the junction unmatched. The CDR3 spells CASSPLTGGTDTQYF. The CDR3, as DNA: TGCGCCAGCAGCCCCCTAACAGGGGGCACAGATACGCAGTATTTT.